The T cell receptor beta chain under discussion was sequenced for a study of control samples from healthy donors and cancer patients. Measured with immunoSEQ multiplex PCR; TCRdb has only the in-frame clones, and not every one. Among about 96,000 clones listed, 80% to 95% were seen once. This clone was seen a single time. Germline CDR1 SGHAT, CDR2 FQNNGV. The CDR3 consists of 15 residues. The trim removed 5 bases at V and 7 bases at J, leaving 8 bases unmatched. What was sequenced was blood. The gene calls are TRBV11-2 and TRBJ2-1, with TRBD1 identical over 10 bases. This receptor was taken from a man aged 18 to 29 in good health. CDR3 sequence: CASSPGAGQGNEQFF. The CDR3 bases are TGTGCCAGCAGCCCTGGGGCGGGACAGGGGAATGAGCAGTTCTTC.